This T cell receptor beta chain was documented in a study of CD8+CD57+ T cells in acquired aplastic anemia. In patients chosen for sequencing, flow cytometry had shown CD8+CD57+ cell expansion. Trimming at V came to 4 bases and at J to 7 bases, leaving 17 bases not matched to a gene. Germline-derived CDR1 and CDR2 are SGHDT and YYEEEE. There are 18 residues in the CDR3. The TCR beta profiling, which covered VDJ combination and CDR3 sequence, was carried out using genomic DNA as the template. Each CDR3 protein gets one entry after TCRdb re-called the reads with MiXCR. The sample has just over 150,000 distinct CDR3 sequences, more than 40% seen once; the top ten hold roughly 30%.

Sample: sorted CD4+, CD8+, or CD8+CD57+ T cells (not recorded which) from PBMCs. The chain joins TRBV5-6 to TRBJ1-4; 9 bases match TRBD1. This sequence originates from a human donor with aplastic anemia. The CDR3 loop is CASSLHRDRDLQGEKLFF. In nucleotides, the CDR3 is TGTGCCAGCAGCCTCCACCGGGACAGGGACCTGCAGGGTGAAAAACTGTTTTTT.